Each of the 29 T cell receptor beta chains below was sequenced from the same sample in a study of blood T cell repertoires in COVID-19. The assay was immunoSEQ multiplex PCR, and TCRdb's table has in-frame clones only and misses some. The data show roughly 250,000 clones, roughly 86% seen once. The sample consisted of PBMCs or T cells enriched from blood (not recorded which). These receptors were taken from a woman between 50 and 59 years old who had recovered from COVID-19.

The chain uses TRBV28 and TRBJ1-5; no definite D call. The CDR3 is made up of 14 amino acids. The germline V and J ends were trimmed by 6 bases and 2 bases, with 11 bases remaining between them. Germline V gives CDR1 MDHEN, CDR2 SYDVKM. The CDR3 nucleotides read TGTGCCAGCAGCCCCCTTCAGGGCAATCAGCCCCAGCATTTT. This translates into CASSPLQGNQPQHF.

The chain joins TRBV7-9 to TRBJ2-7, with 9 positions matching TRBD1. V lost 10 bases to trimming and J lost 5 bases; unmatched junction nucleotides: 12. Germline CDR1 and CDR2: SEHNR and FQNEAQ (reference sequence). This CDR3 is 14 amino acids long. The CDR3 is CANLPDRGKDEQYF. Written as DNA, the CDR3 is TGTGCCAACCTACCCGACAGGGGGAAGGACGAGCAGTACTTC.

The chain has TRBV19 and TRBJ1-1; D possibly corresponds to TRBD1 (6 bases). Germline CDR1 LNHDA, CDR2 SQIVND (reference sequence). There are 16 residues in the CDR3. V dropped 1 base and J dropped 2 bases, with 14 bases sitting between them. CDR3 DNA sequence: TGTGCCAGTAGTATAGGCCAGGGGATTGAAAACACTGAAGCTTTCTTT. Translation gives CASSIGQGIENTEAFF.

The chain carries TRBV5-1 and TRBJ2-7, with a tentative D call TRBD2 (7 bases). Germline V CDR1 and CDR2: SGHRS, YFSETQ. The CDR3 has 15 amino acids. Trimming removed 3 bases at V and 6 bases at J, with 19 bases between. CDR3 in amino acids: CASSWEGGRGGEQYF. Here the CDR3 DNA reads TGCGCCAGCAGCTGGGAGGGTGGCAGGGGCGGCGAGCAGTACTTC.

A single count supports this clone. V usage is TRBV19 and J usage is TRBJ2-3, with 8 positions matching TRBD2. V shed 4 bases, J shed 7 bases, and the junction held 13 bases outside the gene matches. Germline CDR1 and CDR2: LNHDA and SQIVND (reference sequence). The CDR3 spans 16 residues. The CDR3: CASSTPTGGPGYTQYF. In DNA, the CDR3 is TGTGCCAGTAGTACCCCGACGGGAGGGCCGGGATATACGCAGTATTTT.

This chain connects TRBV6-4 to TRBJ2-1; 9 positions agree with TRBD2. The J segment lost 0 bases and the V segment lost 5 bases, leaving 11 bases of the junction unmatched. CDR1 and CDR2 from the germline V gene are MRHNA and SNTAGT. CDR3 length equals 18 residues. The CDR3 reads CASSPTGTSRSSYNEQFF. Here the CDR3 DNA reads TGTGCCAGCAGTCCAACCGGGACTAGCCGGAGCTCCTACAATGAGCAGTTCTTC.

This rearrangement joins TRBV30 to TRBJ1-3; TRBD1 matches 9 bases. The CDR3 extends over 14 amino acids. CDR1 is GTSNPN, CDR2 SVGIG, per germline (reference sequence). The V and J ends lost 7 bases and 3 bases, in that order; junction bases with no gene match: 7. This chain's CDR3 is CAYHPGQGGNTIYF. DNA of the CDR3: TGTGCCTACCACCCGGGACAGGGTGGAAACACCATATATTTT.

The rearrangement uses TRBV11-2 and TRBJ1-2; D gene unclear. Germline V gene data show CDR1 as SGHAT and CDR2 as FQNNGV. V lost 0 bases to trimming and J lost 3 bases, with 20 bases between them. The CDR3 contains 18 residues. The CDR3 sequence: CASSLDPHRSPGDYGYTF. Here the CDR3 DNA reads TGTGCCAGCAGCTTAGACCCCCATAGGTCTCCCGGGGACTATGGCTACACCTTC.

CDR3 coding DNA: TGTGCCAGTAGTCCTGGACAGGAGTACGGTGAAGCTTTCTTT. The encoded protein is CASSPGQEYGEAFF. This sequence joins TRBV19 and TRBJ1-1; 7 bases align to TRBD1. Trimming cost V 5 bases and J 7 bases; bases outside gene matches: 10. Germline CDR1 LNHDA, CDR2 SQIVND (reference sequence). This CDR3 spans 14 amino acids.

V and J are TRBV6-1 and TRBJ1-2, with D uncertain. CDR3 length: 13 amino acids. Trimming removed 1 base at V and 4 bases at J, with 7 bases between. CDR1 and CDR2 from the germline V gene are MNHNS and SASEGT. The CDR3 loop is CASSEEHSYGYTF. Written as DNA, the CDR3 is TGTGCCAGCAGTGAAGAACACAGCTATGGCTACACCTTC.

Of note for this clone: At one of its ends the junction is not consistent with the germline gene, which may arise from a read error. This sequence joins TRBV7-7 and TRBJ1-5; 7 nucleotides match TRBD1. In germline, CDR1 is SSHAT, CDR2 FNYEAQ (reference sequence). The CDR3 has 18 amino acids. The CDR3 DNA follows: TGTGCTAGCAGCTTGTCCGGGACAGACTATTATAGCAATCAGCCCCAGCATTTT. Protein: CASSLSGTDYYSNQPQHF.

The V gene is TRBV11-2, the J gene TRBJ1-1, with 9 bases lining up with TRBD1. Germline V gene sequence: CDR1 SGHAT, CDR2 FQNNGV. The CDR3 sequence is 14 residues long. V lost 5 bases, J lost 4 bases, and 5 bases stayed unmatched. CDR3 nucleotides: TGTGCCAGCAGCGCAGGACAGGGGTTCACTGAAGCTTTCTTT. The encoded protein is CASSAGQGFTEAFF.

The chain uses TRBV28 and TRBJ1-4, with 11 bases lining up with TRBD1. The germline V gene has CDR1 MDHEN and CDR2 SYDVKM. The CDR3 is made up of 13 amino acids. After removal of 8 bases from V and 8 bases from J, the junction contained 4 bases not matched to a gene. DNA for the CDR3: TGTGCCAGCGGGACAGGGGGTCGAGAAAAACTGTTTTTT. Translated: CASGTGGREKLFF.

This clone was recorded only once. The V call is TRBV9, the J call TRBJ2-5, with 9 bases lining up with TRBD2. The CDR3 is 16 amino acids. V lost 3 bases to trimming and J lost 5 bases; unmatched junction nucleotides: 11. The germline V gene has CDR1 SGDLS and CDR2 YYNGEE. CDR3 DNA: TGTGCCAGCAGCGGAGCGGGGGGAGAGCCACGGGAGACCCAGTACTTC. Protein product: CASSGAGGEPRETQYF.

J is TRBJ2-3 and V is TRBV7-2; 11 bases are shared with TRBD1. In germline, CDR1 is SGHTA, CDR2 FQGNSA. Unmatched junction bases numbered 13, after V lost 5 bases and J lost 6 bases. This CDR3 region has 17 residues. DNA of the CDR3: TGTGCCAGCAGCCCCCGACCGGGACAGGGGGTTTCTGATACGCAGTATTTT. Its translation: CASSPRPGQGVSDTQYF.

The chain couples TRBV14 to TRBJ2-3; tentative D call: TRBD2 (7 bases). V lost 0 bases, J lost 8 bases, and 21 bases lay in between. This CDR3 region has 17 residues. Per germline, CDR1 SGHDN and CDR2 FVKESK. CDR3 sequence reads: CASSQDVGSGGMLTQYF. The CDR3 region has the DNA TGTGCCAGCAGCCAAGATGTCGGTTCGGGGGGCATGCTTACGCAGTATTTT.

V usage is TRBV27 and J usage is TRBJ2-2; maybe TRBD1 (5 bases). V lost 8 bases to trimming and J lost 1 base, with 8 bases between them. CDR3 length: 13 amino acids. The germline gives CDR1 MNHEY, CDR2 SMNVEV (reference sequence). This chain's CDR3 is CASWTLNTGELFF. CDR3 DNA: TGTGCCAGCTGGACACTGAACACCGGGGAGCTGTTTTTT.

This rearrangement joins TRBV19 to TRBJ2-4; 9 bases fit TRBD1. The CDR3 extends over 14 amino acids. Germline-derived CDR1 and CDR2 are LNHDA and SQIVND (reference sequence). Losses at the gene ends were 5 bases for V and 6 bases for J; bases not matched to a gene: 5. The CDR3 sequence: CASSPGTGSNIQYF. As DNA, the CDR3 is TGTGCCAGTAGTCCCGGGACAGGGTCAAACATTCAGTACTTC.

The rearrangement joins TRBV29-1 to TRBJ1-2; 7 bases align to TRBD1. V lost 1 base, J lost 8 bases, and 4 bases stayed unmatched. The CDR3 sequence is 12 residues long. Germline V CDR1 and CDR2: SQVTM, ANQGSEA. CDR3 sequence (DNA): TGCAGCGTTGAAGGGACAGGCGGCGGCTACACCTTC. Its translation is CSVEGTGGGYTF. Full variable domain (outside the CDR3, taken from reference TRBV29-1 and TRBJ1-2): SAVISQKPSRDICQRGTSLTIQCQVDSQVTMMFWYRQQPGQSLTLIATANQGSEATYESGFVIDKFPISRPNLTFSTLTVSNMSPEDSSIYLCSVEGTGGGYTFGSGTRLTVV.

This chain connects TRBV19 to TRBJ2-7, with D perhaps TRBD2 (6 bases). Germline V gene data show CDR1 as LNHDA and CDR2 as SQIVND (reference sequence). The CDR3 runs 16 residues. V lost 5 bases to trimming and J lost 1 base, with 18 bases between them. The DNA of the CDR3 is TGTGCCAGTAGTCCGAAGGGACTGCCATCTTCCTACGAGCAGTACTTC. Translating gives CASSPKGLPSSYEQYF.

This clone was found once. An end of the junction differs from the germline gene, which may be a read error. This rearrangement joins TRBV7-9 to TRBJ2-2; possibly TRBD2 for D (6 bases). The germline CDR1 and CDR2 sequences are SEHNR and FQNEAQ (reference sequence). The CDR3 runs to 15 residues. CDR3 nucleotides: TGTGCCAGCAGCTTGAGTCTAGCGAAGACCGGGGAGCTGTTTTTT. This encodes CASSLSLAKTGELFF.

This clone was seen only once. V is TRBV14 and J is TRBJ1-6; D remains ambiguous. Germline loops: CDR1 SGHDN, CDR2 FVKESK. The CDR3 contains 15 residues. V was trimmed by 6 bases and J by 8 bases, leaving 17 bases between them. The CDR3 here is CASSSSLSADSPLHF. In DNA form, the CDR3 reads TGTGCCAGCAGTTCGTCCCTAAGTGCGGATTCACCCCTCCACTTT. The entire variable domain, with the rest obtained from reference TRBV14 and TRBJ1-6, is as follows: EAGVTQFPSHSVIEKGQTVTLRCDPISGHDNLYWYRRVMGKEIKFLLHFVKESKQDESGMPNNRFLAERTGGTYSTLKVQPAELEDSGVYFCASSSSLSADSPLHFGNGTRLTVT.

The J gene is TRBJ2-2, the V gene TRBV6-5; 9 nucleotides match TRBD1. CDR1 is MNHEY, CDR2 SVGAGI, per germline. The CDR3 sequence is 14 residues long. V shed 6 bases and J 3 bases; nucleotides not matched to a gene: 2. In DNA form, the CDR3 reads TGTGCCAGCAGAAGGGACAGGGACACCGGGGAGCTGTTTTTT. Translated: CASRRDRDTGELFF.

The J gene is TRBJ2-2, the V gene TRBV20-1; 9 positions agree with TRBD2. The CDR3 totals 14 residues. Germline CDR1 is DFQATT and CDR2 is SNEGSKA (reference sequence). The J segment lost 5 bases and the V segment lost 3 bases, leaving 4 bases of the junction unmatched. This CDR3 is CSASSGSGTGELFF. The CDR3 nucleotides are TGCAGTGCTAGTAGCGGGAGCGGAACCGGGGAGCTGTTTTTT.

Here the CDR3 DNA reads TGTGCCATCAGTGATTTAGGACAGCTGAACACTGAAGCTTTCTTT. It yields the protein CAISDLGQLNTEAFF. The chain employs TRBV10-3 and TRBJ1-1; tentative D call: TRBD1 (6 bases). The CDR3 covers 15 residues. V lost 3 bases, J lost 0 bases, and 11 bases lay in between. Germline V CDR1 and CDR2: ENHRY, SYGVKD.

The genes are TRBV5-1 and TRBJ2-3; 7 positions match TRBD1. The CDR3 contains 13 residues. Germline values: CDR1 SGHRS, CDR2 YFSETQ. Germline trimming cut 4 bases from V and 5 bases from J; bases unmatched to any gene: 4. CDR3: CASSGDRLDTQYF. The CDR3 DNA is TGCGCCAGCAGCGGGGACAGACTAGATACGCAGTATTTT.

This chain joins TRBV11-2 and TRBJ1-4; 9 nucleotides agree with TRBD1. Germline lookup yields CDR1 SGHAT and CDR2 FQNNGV. The length of the CDR3 is 14 residues. Trimming cost V 3 bases and J 4 bases; bases outside gene matches: 0. Written as DNA, the CDR3 is TGTGCCAGCAGCTTGGACAGGGGTAATGAAAAACTGTTTTTT. It is translated as CASSLDRGNEKLFF.

The chain links TRBV5-1 to TRBJ2-1; 9 nucleotides match TRBD2. This CDR3 contains 16 residues. V shed 4 bases, J shed 8 bases, and the junction held 13 bases outside the gene matches. In germline, CDR1 is SGHRS, CDR2 YFSETQ. The CDR3 region is CASSPLPGLAGHEQFF. CDR3 DNA: TGCGCCAGCAGCCCCTTGCCGGGACTAGCAGGGCATGAGCAGTTCTTC.

The genes are TRBV6-5 and TRBJ2-7; D perhaps matches TRBD1 (6 bases). Trimming left V 7 bases short and J 4 bases short, with 11 bases between. The CDR3 is 12 amino acids. Germline-derived CDR1 and CDR2 are MNHEY and SVGAGI. The CDR3 region has the DNA TGTGCCAGCAAGGGACACCCATACGAGCAGTACTTC. Amino acids: CASKGHPYEQYF.